This TCR beta chain came from a study of PD-L1 blockade in urothelial cancer. Only in-frame clones appear in the TCRdb table, and some are missing; sequencing was by immunoSEQ multiplex PCR. This repertoire shows 30,000 to 40,000 clones, over 70% found once; its top ten account for about a sixth. CDR3 size: 14 residues. Germline V gives CDR1 SGHAT, CDR2 FQNNGV. Trimming removed 5 bases from V and 6 bases from J, with 14 bases in between. The sequence was obtained from a man aged 55-75 years with urothelial cancer. The specimen was PBMCs, collected around atezolizumab (anti-PD-L1) treatment. The gene calls are TRBV11-2 and TRBJ1-5; a possible D gene is TRBD1 (5 bases). The DNA for the CDR3 is TGTGCCAGCAGCCCAGGGATGTCGGGTCAGCCCCAGCATTTT. It encodes CASSPGMSGQPQHF.